The 26 T cell receptor beta chains given below trace back to one sample, sequenced in a study of blood T cells in healthy people across ages. Then a second PCR, running roughly 7 to 11 cycles, was carried out with a sample-barcoded 5' primer and a J-beta primer mix. One entry per CDR3 protein, called by TCRdb with MiXCR from the 5' RACE reads. The sample has around 1.7 million distinct CDR3 sequences, 28% seen once. The sequenced sample was blood. The receptors were sampled from a woman aged 25-40 years in good health.

This clonotype has only a few counts. This rearrangement joins TRBV6-5 to TRBJ1-1, with TRBD1 matching 9 bases. In germline, CDR1 is MNHEY, CDR2 SVGAGI. Unmatched junction bases numbered 2, after V lost 2 bases and J lost 4 bases. This CDR3 is built from 14 residues. The CDR3 DNA reads TGTGCCAGCAGTTACGACAGGGGGGGCACTGAAGCTTTCTTT. It is translated as CASSYDRGGTEAFF.

This clonotype has only a few counts. The V call is TRBV7-6, the J call TRBJ2-3; 8 bases map to TRBD2. The CDR3 totals 16 residues. From germline, CDR1 is SGHVS and CDR2 FNYEAQ. V dropped 5 bases and J dropped 5; count of bases not matched to a gene: 12. The CDR3 loop is CASSPGGGTKIDTQYF. CDR3 DNA sequence: TGTGCCAGCAGCCCGGGCGGGGGGACTAAGATAGATACGCAGTATTTT.

This clonotype was seen more than once but under ten times. The J gene is TRBJ2-1, the V gene TRBV7-9; 13 bases are shared with TRBD2. The V gene end was trimmed by 6 bases and the J gene end by 3 bases; junction bases not matched to a gene: 11. The CDR3 has 18 amino acids. CDR1 and CDR2 (germline): SEHNR, FQNEAQ (reference sequence). CDR3 residues: CASSTTSGRAVNYNEQFF. Written as DNA, the CDR3 is TGTGCCAGCAGTACAACTAGCGGGAGGGCTGTAAACTACAATGAGCAGTTCTTC.

V usage is TRBV14 and J usage is TRBJ1-5, with 8 bases aligning to TRBD1. Germline V gene lookup returns CDR1 SGHDN and CDR2 FVKESK. CDR3 length: 12 residues. The V segment lost 2 bases and the J segment 15 bases; nucleotides outside the gene matches: 6. This CDR3 reads CASSQSDRALHF. CDR3 nucleotide sequence: TGTGCCAGCAGCCAATCGGACAGGGCTCTGCATTTT.

The chain recombines TRBV7-2 with TRBJ2-7; no definite D call. V was trimmed by 4 bases and J by 3 bases, leaving 7 bases between them. Germline CDR1 and CDR2: SGHTA and FQGNSA. This CDR3 comprises 12 residues. Here the CDR3 reads CASSSQDYEQYF. For the CDR3, the DNA is TGTGCCAGCAGCTCGCAGGACTACGAGCAGTACTTC.

This clonotype was seen repeatedly, ten times or more. The V gene is TRBV29-1, the J gene TRBJ2-3; no clear D. There are 11 residues in the CDR3. Germline V gene lookup returns CDR1 SQVTM and CDR2 ANQGSEA. Trimming shortened V by 1 base and J by 5 bases, and 4 bases separated the two germline ends. The CDR3, as DNA: TGCAGCGTTGAAGGGGTAGATACGCAGTATTTT. Its protein is CSVEGVDTQYF.

This clonotype was counted many times. The chain employs TRBV20-1 and TRBJ1-5, with 7 bases fitting TRBD1. CDR1 is DFQATT, CDR2 SNEGSKA, per germline (reference sequence). The CDR3 length is 14 residues. V shed 6 bases, J shed 4 bases, and the junction held 9 bases outside the gene matches. The CDR3 protein is CSATPGTENQPQHF. The CDR3, as DNA: TGCAGTGCCACCCCAGGGACAGAGAATCAGCCCCAGCATTTT.

This clonotype was counted only a few times. The DNA for the CDR3 is TGTGCCAGCAGTTACCGGGGACAGGGGCAGACCCAGTACTTC. It is translated as CASSYRGQGQTQYF. This rearrangement joins TRBV6-6 to TRBJ2-5, with 10 bases lining up with TRBD1. CDR3 length equals 14 residues. V gave up 2 bases and J gave up 6 bases; unmatched junction bases: 3. Germline loops: CDR1 MNHNY, CDR2 SVGAGI (reference sequence).

V gene TRBV10-3 combines with J gene TRBJ2-1; D not certain. The length of the CDR3 is 15 residues. CDR1 is ENHRY, CDR2 SYGVKD, per germline. With 5 bases removed from V and 0 bases from J, the gap between germline ends came to 11 bases. This CDR3 is CAISPAQSSYNEQFF. The DNA for the CDR3 is TGTGCCATCAGTCCGGCACAGAGCTCCTACAATGAGCAGTTCTTC.

This chain connects TRBV20-1 to TRBJ1-5; D perhaps matches TRBD1 (6 bases). The CDR3 length is 12 residues. Trimming cost V 6 bases and J 4 bases, with 10 bases left between them. Germline V lookup: CDR1 DFQATT, CDR2 SNEGSKA (reference sequence). The chain's CDR3 is CSAVTGNQPQHF. In DNA form, the CDR3 reads TGCAGTGCCGTCACAGGGAATCAGCCCCAGCATTTT.

This clonotype was recorded a few times. Since a much larger clone is just one base distant, this may be a read error. This sequence joins TRBV10-2 and TRBJ2-1; TRBD1 aligns across 9 bases. The last part of the DNA fits TRBJ2-7 better; the J call may be wrong. Germline values: CDR1 WSHSY, CDR2 SAAADI. The CDR3 sequence is 18 residues long. The CDR3 DNA reads as TGCGCCAGCAGTGAGGGGACAGGGCCGCTTGACTCCTACAATGAGCAGTACTTC. Protein: CASSEGTGPLDSYNEQYF.

This clonotype occurred a few times. The chain is built from TRBV20-1 and TRBJ2-5; the D is unclear. V was cut by 0 bases and J by 1 base, with 6 bases left in between. The CDR3 consists of 13 residues. Germline V CDR1 and CDR2: DFQATT, SNEGSKA (reference sequence). The CDR3 region has the DNA TGCAGTGCTAGAGATGTGGGCCAAGAGACCCAGTACTTC. This sequence encodes CSARDVGQETQYF.

The chain uses TRBV20-1 and TRBJ2-2; 9 bases agree with TRBD1. The CDR3 spans 14 residues. Germline values: CDR1 DFQATT, CDR2 SNEGSKA (reference sequence). Trimming cost V 3 bases and J 6 bases; bases outside gene matches: 5. The CDR3 nucleotides read TGCAGTGCTAGCCGGGACAGGGCCGCCGGGGAGCTGTTTTTT. It translates to CSASRDRAAGELFF.

In this sample, this clonotype turned up a few times. The rearrangement uses TRBV5-1 and TRBJ2-1; 8 bases align to TRBD2. The CDR3 length is 16 residues. J was trimmed by 1 base and V by 2 bases; bases with no gene match: 5. The germline gives CDR1 SGHRS, CDR2 YFSETQ. CDR3 in amino acids: CASSFDLAGSYNEQFF. CDR3 coding DNA: TGCGCCAGCAGCTTCGATTTAGCGGGATCCTACAATGAGCAGTTCTTC.

A single count supports this clonotype. The junction departs from germline at one end; a sequencing error may be responsible. V usage is TRBV12-3 or TRBV12-4 and J usage is TRBJ2-3; 10 bases match TRBD2. This CDR3 has 14 amino acids. CDR3 sequence reads: CASSSSGSTDTRYF. CDR3 sequence (DNA): TGTGCCAGCAGTTCTAGCGGGAGCACAGATACGCGGTATTTT.

The chain carries TRBV29-1 and TRBJ2-6; D is perhaps TRBD1 (6 bases). V was shortened by 6 bases and J by 0 bases, with 12 bases between the two germline ends. Germline lookup yields CDR1 SQVTM and CDR2 ANQGSEA. This CDR3 spans 15 amino acids. As DNA, the CDR3 is TGCAGCGTGATGGGACATCTCTCTGGGGCCAACGTCCTGACTTTC. Protein product: CSVMGHLSGANVLTF. The full variable domain, in which reference TRBV29-1 and TRBJ2-6 provide the parts outside the CDR3, is SAVISQKPSRDICQRGTSLTIQCQVDSQVTMMFWYRQQPGQSLTLIATANQGSEATYESGFVIDKFPISRPNLTFSTLTVSNMSPEDSSIYLCSVMGHLSGANVLTFGAGSRLTVL.

For this clonotype: Its ends do not fully match the called genes, so a read error is possible. V and J are TRBV20-1 and TRBJ2-1, with D tentatively TRBD2 (7 bases). Germline values: CDR1 DFQATT, CDR2 SNEGSKA (reference sequence). The CDR3 sequence is 15 residues long. The CDR3 reads CNARDPRGARDEQFF. The CDR3 region has the DNA TGCAATGCTAGAGATCCCCGGGGGGCCCGGGATGAGCAGTTCTTC.

The sample holds many counts of this clonotype. V and J are TRBV7-6 and TRBJ2-1; tentative D call: TRBD1 (6 bases). V was shortened by 3 bases and J by 3 bases, with 21 bases between the two germline ends. The germline gives CDR1 SGHVS, CDR2 FNYEAQ. This CDR3 has 18 amino acids. The CDR3 reads CASSLANADSRGYNEQFF. Written as DNA, the CDR3 is TGTGCCAGCAGCTTGGCAAACGCGGACAGCAGAGGCTACAATGAGCAGTTCTTC.

This clonotype was seen a single time. The V call is TRBV20-1, the J call TRBJ2-4; 8 nucleotides agree with TRBD2. Trimming took 2 bases from V and 13 from J; bases not matched to a gene: 16. The CDR3 has 15 residues. Germline loops: CDR1 DFQATT, CDR2 SNEGSKA (reference sequence). The CDR3 region is CSARPLYGGAYEQYF. The CDR3 coding sequence is TGCAGTGCTAGACCCCTTTACGGGGGGGCTTATGAGCAGTACTTC.

V usage is TRBV20-1 and J usage is TRBJ1-2; tentative D call: TRBD1 (5 bases). The ends were cut back, 0 bases at V and 0 bases at J, with 11 bases in the middle. CDR3 length: 15 residues. The germline CDR1 and CDR2 sequences are DFQATT and SNEGSKA (reference sequence). The CDR3 region is CSARDRAGTNYGYTF. CDR3 sequence (DNA): TGCAGTGCTAGAGATAGGGCAGGGACTAACTATGGCTACACCTTC.

This clonotype was observed a few times. The chain joins TRBV20-1 to TRBJ1-1, with D perhaps TRBD1 (6 bases). The CDR3 totals 15 residues. The V gene lost 0 bases and the J gene lost 10 bases, with 21 bases spanning the gap. Looked up from germline, CDR1 is DFQATT and CDR2 is SNEGSKA (reference sequence). The CDR3 sequence is CSARDVGQGGGGAFF. In nucleotides, the CDR3 is TGCAGTGCTAGAGATGTGGGCCAGGGAGGAGGGGGAGCTTTCTTT.

Note on this clonotype: A much larger clonotype is one base distant, so this may be a read error. The limits of the CDR3 on the DNA are not certain, so only TCRdb's listed CDR3 is given. The V call is TRBV29-1, the J call TRBJ1-2; the tabulated D call, TRBD1, remains unverified against the DNA. CDR1 is SQVTM, CDR2 ANQGSEA, per germline. The CDR3 spans 13 residues, counting both ends. Here the CDR3 reads CSVGTGTNYGCTF.

The CDR3 reads CAWTDRRGTPNQPQHF. CDR3 nucleotides: TGTGCCTGGACCGACCGAAGGGGGACCCCCAATCAGCCCCAGCATTTT. J is TRBJ1-5 and V is TRBV30, with D tentatively TRBD1 (6 bases). Germline CDR1 and CDR2: GTSNPN and SVGIG (reference sequence). Trimming took off 4 bases at V and 3 bases at J, with 19 bases between the two ends. The length of the CDR3 is 16 residues.

This clonotype was seen more than once but under ten times. This rearrangement joins TRBV2 to TRBJ2-3; TRBD2 agrees at 9 bases. Germline loops: CDR1 SNHLY, CDR2 FYNNEI. Unmatched junction bases numbered 3, after V lost 6 bases and J lost 5 bases. The CDR3 extends over 13 amino acids. CDR3: CASRLAGEDTQYF. The CDR3 DNA sequence: TGTGCCAGCAGATTAGCGGGAGAAGATACGCAGTATTTT.

This clonotype came up a few times. The chain employs TRBV6-6 and TRBJ1-5; 9 nucleotides agree with TRBD1. Trimming removed 6 bases from V and 9 bases from J; junction bases left unmatched: 12. The CDR3 sequence is 15 residues long. CDR1 and CDR2 from the germline V gene are MNHNY and SVGAGI (reference sequence). The CDR3 region is CASRGLGQGFRPQHF. The DNA for the CDR3 is TGTGCCAGCAGAGGGCTCGGACAGGGGTTCCGGCCCCAGCATTTT.

In this sample, this clonotype turned up many times. The CDR3 region is CSARRAEGQETQYF. CDR3 nucleotide sequence: TGCAGTGCCCGACGGGCGGAGGGGCAAGAGACCCAGTACTTC. V is TRBV20-1 and J is TRBJ2-5; possibly TRBD2 for D (6 bases). The CDR3 has 14 residues. CDR1 DFQATT and CDR2 SNEGSKA come from the germline V gene (reference sequence). V lost 6 bases and J 2 bases, leaving 16 bases between the germline ends.